One sample yielded the 9 T cell receptor beta chains listed below, sequenced in a study of glioma-infiltrating T cells. Using RNA template, CDR3s of TCR alpha and beta were amplified with iRepertoire arm-PCR. Each CDR3 protein is one row after TCRdb ran MiXCR on the multiplex PCR reads. Among about 93,000 distinct CDR3 sequences listed, approximately 42% were seen once. Sequencing was carried out using glioma tissue, nonneoplastic brain tissue, or PBMCs (not recorded which). These receptors were obtained from a human donor with low-grade glioma or glioblastoma, undergoing nonglioma brain surgery, or in good health (not recorded which).

As to this clonotype: It is unclear where the CDR3 begins or ends on the DNA, so no DNA is shown, and the CDR3 is as TCRdb lists it. The V call is TRBV20-1, the J call TRBJ1-6. Both ends counted, the CDR3 spans 24 residues. Germline V gene sequence: CDR1 DFQATT, CDR2 SNEGSKA (reference sequence). The CDR3: CSALEDSAMYFCASSVWEVSPLHF.

The chain employs TRBV7-2 and TRBJ2-3; the D gene could be TRBD1 or TRBD2 (8 bases each). The CDR3 totals 16 residues. Germline V CDR1 and CDR2: SGHTA, FQGNSA. Trimming took off 6 bases at V and 6 bases at J, with 22 bases between the two ends. CDR3 coding DNA: TGTGCCAGCAGGAATCAGGGGGCGGGAGGCCCCGATACGCAGTATTTT. Protein sequence: CASRNQGAGGPDTQYF.

This clonotype was counted at least ten times. CDR3 residues: CASRENDGNPETQYF. The CDR3 DNA reads as TGTGCCAGCAGGGAGAACGATGGTAATCCAGAGACCCAGTACTTC. The V and J genes are TRBV25-1 and TRBJ2-5; D uncertain. The germline V gene encodes CDR1 MGHDK and CDR2 SYGVNS. Trimming took 6 bases from V and 4 from J, leaving 18 bases between them. The CDR3 has 15 residues. Combining the CDR3 with reference TRBV25-1 and TRBJ2-5 gives the whole variable domain EADIYQTPRYLVIGTGKKITLECSQTMGHDKMYWYQQDPGMELHLIHYSYGVNSTEKGDLSSESTVSRIRTEHFPLTLESARPSHTSQYLCASRENDGNPETQYFGPGTRLLVL.

The V gene is TRBV20-1, the J gene TRBJ2-1; D is tentatively TRBD1 or TRBD2 (5 bases each). Germline CDR1 reads DFQATT; CDR2 reads SNEGSKA (reference sequence). This CDR3 has 13 residues. V gave up 7 bases and J gave up 12 bases, with 22 bases separating them. DNA of the CDR3: TGCAGTGTCATACAGGACTCCTACAATTGGCAGTTCTTC. Translating gives CSVIQDSYNWQFF.

This clonotype was found many times. J is TRBJ2-3 and V is TRBV29-1; D is possibly TRBD1 (5 bases). Trimming cost V 0 bases and J 5 bases, with 9 bases left between them. The CDR3 consists of 13 residues. The germline V gene encodes CDR1 SQVTM and CDR2 ANQGSEA. The DNA for the CDR3 is TGCAGCGTTGAAGAGGACAAAGAAGATACGCAGTATTTT. This codes for CSVEEDKEDTQYF.

This clonotype appeared many times. This chain connects TRBV18 to TRBJ2-3; a possible D gene is TRBD2 (6 bases). V gave up 3 bases and J gave up 6 bases, with 13 bases separating them. The germline gives CDR1 KGHSH, CDR2 LQKENI. This CDR3 has 14 residues. CDR3 protein: CASSPSGRADTQYF. The CDR3 nucleotides read TGTGCCAGCTCACCGTCCGGGAGAGCTGATACGCAGTATTTT. Based on the CDR3 plus reference TRBV18 and TRBJ2-3, the full variable domain is NAGVMQNPRHLVRRRGQEARLRCSPMKGHSHVYWYRQLPEEGLKFMVYLQKENIIDESGMPKERFSAEFPKEGPSILRIQQVVRGDSAAYFCASSPSGRADTQYFGPGTRLTVL.

The V gene is TRBV27, the J gene TRBJ1-5; TRBD1 matches 10 bases. Germline CDR1 and CDR2: MNHEY and SMNVEV (reference sequence). The V gene end was trimmed by 5 bases and the J gene end by 4 bases; junction bases not matched to a gene: 8. This CDR3 has 16 residues. This CDR3 is CASSRSGQGVNQPQHF. The DNA of the CDR3 is TGTGCCAGCAGTCGATCCGGACAGGGGGTAAATCAGCCCCAGCATTTT.

This clonotype was seen many times. The chain has TRBV2 and TRBJ2-5; 8 bases align to TRBD2. V dropped 2 bases and J dropped 7; count of bases not matched to a gene: 9. The CDR3 consists of 15 residues. Germline CDR1 reads SNHLY; CDR2 reads FYNNEI. The CDR3 DNA follows: TGTGCCAGCAGTGAAACTAGCGGTACGGCGGCGACCCAGTACTTC. It translates to CASSETSGTAATQYF. Full variable domain (missing parts from reference TRBV2 and TRBJ2-5): EPEVTQTPSHQVTQMGQEVILRCVPISNHLYFYWYRQILGQKVEFLVSFYNNEISEKSEIFDDQFSVERPDGSNFTLKIRSTKLEDSAMYFCASSETSGTAATQYFGPGTRLLVL.

As to this clonotype: One junction end does not reproduce the germline sequence, and a read error may be involved. The rearrangement uses TRBV28 and TRBJ1-5; 8 positions match TRBD1. Germline V gives CDR1 MDHEN, CDR2 SYDVKM. The CDR3 runs 16 residues. CDR3 sequence reads: CASNLYRGVYNRPQHF. The CDR3 DNA reads as TGTGCCAGCAACCTTTACAGGGGGGTATACAATCGGCCCCAACATTTT. The whole variable domain, filled in from reference TRBV28 and TRBJ1-5, reads DVKVTQSSRYLVKRTGEKVFLECVQDMDHENMFWYRQDPGLGLRLIYFSYDVKMKEKGDIPEGYSVSREKKERFSLILESASTNQTSMYLCASNLYRGVYNRPQHFGDGTRLSIL.